This entry concerns a single T cell receptor (beta chain). The entry originates in a study of T-cell reconstitution after alpha-beta-depleted transplantation in children. There are 18 residues in the CDR3. CDR1 is SGHAT and CDR2 is FQDESV in the germline V gene (reference sequence). J gave up 0 bases and V 4 bases, and 11 bases lay outside the gene matches. A TCRbeta library incorporating unique molecular identifiers was prepared. TCRdb fed the PCR reads into MiXCR, producing one record per CDR3 protein. The sample contains around 200,000 distinct CDR3 sequences, around 10% of which appear only once. The V gene is TRBV11-1, the J gene TRBJ1-5; 8 positions agree with TRBD1. This clonotype was obtained from a human donor who donated a stem cell graft to a child with acute lymphoblastic leukemia. Material: PBMCs from the stem cell graft donor, obtained from the stem cell graft. CDR3 coding DNA: TGTGCCAGCAGCTCAGAGGACAGGGTGCTGGGTAGCAATCAGCCCCAGCATTTT. Protein: CASSSEDRVLGSNQPQHF.